This is a list of T cell receptor beta chains from one sample in a study of cytomegalovirus exposure and HLA in healthy donors. Some clones are missing from TCRdb's copy, which holds only in-frame ones; the method was immunoSEQ multiplex PCR. The sample records about 190,000 clones, approximately 86% being singletons. The sample taken for sequencing was PBMCs. The receptors here all came from a boy between 2 and 15 years old in good health and CMV-seronegative. The CDR3 runs from the conserved cysteine through the conserved F or W. Fields, in order: V gene, CDR3 protein.

TRBV28,CASSSYASGGPYEQYF
TRBV15,CATSSPTSFGANEQFF
TRBV10-3,CAISESSDRDTEAFF
TRBV5-1,CASSSSRTSGWRNEQFF
TRBV28,CASSFTGGYGYTF
TRBV5-1,CAITGSGANVLTF
TRBV29-1,CSVETQGFGTEAFF
TRBV14,CASSLLAFSYNEQFF
TRBV30,CAWSVAGEQFF
TRBV9,CASSVDPEETQYF
TRBV11-2,CASSYQAGGLGNEQFF
TRBV19,CASSILENRVQPQHF
TRBV28,CASRSTGQLYEQYF
TRBV28,CASSFLTGDAGELFF
TRBV29-1,CSVDWLRDNEETQYF
TRBV7-2,CASSWGLAGGSLREQFF
TRBV7-9,CASSSDSTYEQYF
TRBV5-1,CASSPNQLAGGTDTQYF
TRBV27,CASSLDGWAGEQFF
TRBV6-5,CASSYIAGLTDTQYF
TRBV14,CASSQGFASSYEQYF
TRBV5-1,CASSSQGAGETQYF
TRBV6-9,CASSYSRAASGPQHF
TRBV11-2,CASSPGLAGRTDTQYF
TRBV5-1,CASSFRGSYEQYF
TRBV19,CASSIVTVKNYNEQFF
TRBV5-6,CASSLGGGTGDTQYF
TRBV28,CAAQTPGGTDTQYF
TRBV6-1,CASSEAVLGGPLYGYTF
TRBV10-3,CAISSSLTGQDDFYGYTF
TRBV4-1,CASSQGPVQETQYF
TRBV7-9,CASSPSGEDEAFF
TRBV7-9,CASSLTHEQFF
TRBV14,CASSQGAGGFYEQYF
TRBV11-2,CASSFYSGGSSYEQYF
TRBV15,CATSRGRRNNQPQHF
TRBV15,CATSTWDSDSRGYEQYF
TRBV21-1,CACLPGQNEKLFF
TRBV30,CAWSVKQAGQPQHF
TRBV5-4,CASSLGRTGSMNTEAFF
TRBV15,CATSREEQRQFF
TRBV5-1,CASSFGTAGLLDTDTQYF